These 4 T cell receptor beta chains share one sample of origin, sequenced in a study of type 1 and type 2 diabetes patients. Genomic DNA was the PCR template. Amplification of the beta chain CDR3 used 30 forward and 13 reverse multiplex primers. TCRdb re-called the multiplex PCR reads with MiXCR, one entry per CDR3 protein. The repertoire holds about 250,000 distinct CDR3 sequences, with roughly 44% as singletons. Sequencing was done on a sample of peripheral blood mononuclear cells (PBMCs). Source of these receptors: a man aged 18 to 35 with type 2 diabetes.

This clonotype was seen a few times. V gene TRBV12-3 or TRBV12-4 combines with J gene TRBJ2-7, with a tentative D call TRBD2 (6 bases). CDR3 length: 14 amino acids. Between the trimmed V and J ends, which lost 6 bases and 3 bases, there was a span of 15 bases. CDR3 in amino acids: CASSPSMRGYEQYF. As DNA, the CDR3 is TGTGCCAGCAGCCCGAGTATGCGGGGCTACGAGCAGTACTTC.

In this sample, this clonotype turned up once. The chain combines TRBV20-1 with TRBJ1-2, with D tentatively TRBD1 (6 bases). Germline V CDR1 and CDR2: DFQATT, SNEGSKA (reference sequence). The CDR3 has 14 residues. Trimming took off 5 bases at V and 0 bases at J, with 13 bases between the two ends. CDR3 protein: CSAQPGQANYGYTF. The CDR3 DNA is TGCAGTGCTCAACCGGGACAAGCTAACTATGGCTACACCTTC.

The rearrangement uses TRBV28 and TRBJ2-7; no firm D call. This CDR3 comprises 13 residues. With 3 bases removed from V and 6 bases from J, the gap between germline ends came to 12 bases. Germline loops: CDR1 MDHEN, CDR2 SYDVKM. The CDR3: CASSFAATGEQYF. CDR3 bases: TGTGCCAGCAGTTTTGCAGCAACGGGCGAGCAGTACTTC.

This clonotype came up a few times. The chain employs TRBV2 and TRBJ2-7, with D possibly being TRBD1 (6 bases). Germline loops: CDR1 SNHLY, CDR2 FYNNEI. This CDR3 spans 13 amino acids. Deletions cut 6 bases from V and 0 bases from J, with 9 bases between. The CDR3 region is CASSHRASYEQYF. As DNA, the CDR3 is TGTGCCAGCAGCCACAGGGCCTCCTACGAGCAGTACTTC.